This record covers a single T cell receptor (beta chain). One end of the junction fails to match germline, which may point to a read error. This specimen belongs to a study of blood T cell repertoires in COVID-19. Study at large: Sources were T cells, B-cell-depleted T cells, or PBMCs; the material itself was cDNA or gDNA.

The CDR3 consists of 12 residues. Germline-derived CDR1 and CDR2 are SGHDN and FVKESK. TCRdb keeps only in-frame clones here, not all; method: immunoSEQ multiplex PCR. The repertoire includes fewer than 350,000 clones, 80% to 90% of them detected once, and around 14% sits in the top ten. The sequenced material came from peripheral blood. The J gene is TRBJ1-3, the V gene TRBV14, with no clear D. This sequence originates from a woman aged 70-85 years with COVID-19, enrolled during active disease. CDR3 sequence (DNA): TGTGCCGGCAGCCAATTATTCAACACCATATATTTT. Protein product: CAGSQLFNTIYF. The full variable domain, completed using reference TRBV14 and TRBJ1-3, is EAGVTQFPSHSVIEKGQTVTLRCDPISGHDNLYWYRRVMGKEIKFLLHFVKESKQDESGMPNNRFLAERTGGTYSTLKVQPAELEDSGVYFCAGSQLFNTIYFGEGSWLTVV.